This entry features one T cell receptor beta chain sequence. Its specificity is not known. The data were taken from a study of CD8+CD57+ T cells in acquired aplastic anemia. Study-level information: 3.2 ug was the average amount of DNA from sorted CD4+ and CD8+ cells.

Study-wide results and limits: Levels of CD8+ Simpson's diversity were not significantly distinct in patients versus controls. Between patients and controls, around 27 CD8+ CDR3 sequences were found in common.

Genomic DNA, the template, was used for profiling of the TCR beta VDJ and CDR3. MiXCR, applied by TCRdb to the reads, yields one record per CDR3 protein. The data contain roughly 80,000 distinct CDR3 sequences, 60% to 75% of them singletons. The sequenced patients had an expansion of CD8+CD57+ cells seen by flow cytometry. Blood came from patients not yet given any therapy. Germline V gives CDR1 DFQATT, CDR2 SNEGSKA (reference sequence). The germline V and J ends were trimmed by 8 bases and 6 bases, with 17 bases remaining between them. The CDR3 runs to 13 residues. The TCR comes from a human donor with aplastic anemia. The chain employs TRBV20-1 and TRBJ2-1, with unresolved D. The specimen was sorted CD4+, CD8+, or CD8+CD57+ T cells (not recorded which) from PBMCs. The CDR3 sequence: CSYRVVTLNEQFF. The CDR3 DNA sequence: TGCAGTTATAGAGTAGTAACCCTCAATGAGCAGTTCTTC.